The 3 T cell receptor beta chains below all came from one sample that was sequenced in a study of human T cells and chemical hapten exposure (dated by TCRdb to about 2021). The method was RACE. The instrument given in TCRdb is NextSeq 500. Using fastp trimming at Q25 and MiXCR clonotype assembly, TCRdb reanalyzed the public sequencing data and kept in-frame beta chains. All rows with the same CDR3 protein become a single entry with the most common DNA and genes. The sample table records around 80,000 distinct CDR3 sequences; over 7% of these occur just once. The ten largest clones represent under 2% of the sample. Sample time point, as interpreted from the label and publication: healthy volunteer bleed at 6 weeks. Total RNA was extracted from unfractionated whole blood collected in Tempus Blood RNA tubes. The sequencing input was whole blood. The receptor source for this set is a male donor in good health. Some clones in this sample may be carry-over from other donors' samples.

This clonotype was counted at least ten times. The V call is TRBV20-1, the J call TRBJ1-2; 7 bases are shared with TRBD1. J lost 4 bases, V lost 0 bases, and 5 bases had no gene match. The V gene's germline CDR1 is DFQATT and CDR2 SNEGSKA (reference sequence). The CDR3 is 14 amino acids. CDR3 amino acids: CSARDVGQPYGYTF. Written as DNA, the CDR3 is TGCAGTGCTAGAGATGTGGGACAGCCCTATGGCTACACCTTC.

The rearrangement joins TRBV11-2 to TRBJ1-6; the D is unclear. CDR3 length: 16 residues. V lost 6 bases and J 0 bases, leaving 12 bases between the germline ends. CDR1 is SGHAT, CDR2 FQNNGV, per germline. DNA for the CDR3: TGTGCCAGCAGTCTAGACCCCGGCTCCTATAATTCACCCCTCCACTTT. This sequence encodes CASSLDPGSYNSPLHF.

J is TRBJ1-2 and V is TRBV6-1; D is ambiguous. The CDR3 runs 13 residues. Between the trimmed V and J ends, which lost 5 bases and 4 bases, there was a span of 11 bases. The V gene's germline CDR1 is MNHNS and CDR2 SASEGT. CDR3 sequence (DNA): TGTGCCAGCAGTAGAACAGAGAGCTATGGCTACACCTTC. Translation gives CASSRTESYGYTF.